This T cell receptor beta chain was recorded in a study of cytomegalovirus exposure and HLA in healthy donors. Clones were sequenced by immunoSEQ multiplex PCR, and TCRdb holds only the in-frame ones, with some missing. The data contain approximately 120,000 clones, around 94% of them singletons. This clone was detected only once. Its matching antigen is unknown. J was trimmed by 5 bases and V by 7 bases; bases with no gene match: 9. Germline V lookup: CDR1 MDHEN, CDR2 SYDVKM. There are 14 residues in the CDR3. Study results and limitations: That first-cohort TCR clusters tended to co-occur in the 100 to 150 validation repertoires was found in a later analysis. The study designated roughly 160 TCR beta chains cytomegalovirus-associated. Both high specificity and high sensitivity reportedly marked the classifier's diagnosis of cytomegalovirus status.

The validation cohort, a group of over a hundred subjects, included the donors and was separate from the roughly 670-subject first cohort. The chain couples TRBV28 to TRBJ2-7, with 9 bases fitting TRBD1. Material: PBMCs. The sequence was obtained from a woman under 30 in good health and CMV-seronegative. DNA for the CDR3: TGTGCCAGCATTGAAGACAGGGGGTTCGACGAGCAGTACTTC. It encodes CASIEDRGFDEQYF. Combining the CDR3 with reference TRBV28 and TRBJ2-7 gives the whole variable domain DVKVTQSSRYLVKRTGEKVFLECVQDMDHENMFWYRQDPGLGLRLIYFSYDVKMKEKGDIPEGYSVSREKKERFSLILESASTNQTSMYLCASIEDRGFDEQYFGPGTRLTVT.